This TCR beta chain came from a study of vaccination and CD4 T cells after COVID-19. Whole-study context: Cells received overlapping spike peptides from SARS-CoV-2, HCoV-NL63, HCoV-OC43 and HCoV-229E as stimulation. Cultures that served as controls received a CEFX pool, an HIV-1 Nef pool, or no peptide. Overall study findings and caveats: Median SARS-CoV-2-reactive clonotype numbers went from 21 to 38; this increase was not significant.

Germline values: CDR1 SGHAT, CDR2 FQNNGV. V shed 5 bases, J shed 6 bases, and the junction held 5 bases outside the gene matches. This CDR3 is 14 amino acids long. This clonotype came up a few times. The antigen is unknown. The treatment is: roughly 11-day PBMC culture with coronavirus spike peptide pools or control peptides (ViraFEST assay). Once obtained from cultured CD4+ T cells, the DNA was sequenced using the Oncomine TCR Beta short-read assay. Genomic DNA extraction was carried out from cultured CD4+ T cells. A single record per CDR3 protein comes from TCRdb applying MiXCR to the PCR reads. Of approximately 12,000 distinct CDR3 sequences in the sample, under 75% were seen once.

The receptor comes from a human donor who had recovered from COVID-19. V usage is TRBV11-2 and J usage is TRBJ2-1, with TRBD2 matching over 9 bases. Material: CD4+ T cells from blood, cultured in vitro. In DNA, the CDR3 is TGTGCCAGCAGCCCGGGGACTAGCATCAATGAGCAGTTCTTC. It translates to CASSPGTSINEQFF.